This is a list of T cell receptor beta chains from one sample in a study of cytomegalovirus exposure and HLA in healthy donors. Assay: immunoSEQ multiplex PCR; the TCRdb copy retains only in-frame clones and omits some. This table holds about 160,000 clones, 75% to 85% found once. Specimen: PBMCs. These receptors originate from a man in his fifties or sixties in good health and CMV-seropositive. Both conserved end residues are part of each CDR3. The order of the fields is clone size, J gene, V gene, D gene, CDR3 DNA, CDR3 protein. A D gene is named only where the DNA matches it firmly. Only some rows state a clone size, as once, few, many or a class for expanded clones.

>-|TRBJ2-3|TRBV11-3|TRBD1
TGTGCCAGCAGCTTGGGGACAGGGGGCCTAGATACGCAGTATTTT
CASSLGTGGLDTQYF
>-|TRBJ1-6|TRBV5-4|TRBD1
TGTGCCAGCAGTTTGGACAGGCAGGGCTCACCCCTCCACTTT
CASSLDRQGSPLHF
>-|TRBJ2-1|TRBV5-6|-
TGTGCCAGCAGCTTGGGGGTTCGGCAGCGGCACAATGAGCAGTTCTTC
CASSLGVRQRHNEQFF
>-|TRBJ2-1|TRBV2|TRBD1
TGTGCCAGCAGAGGCGGGACAGGGATTGGAAATGAGCAGTTCTTC
CASRGGTGIGNEQFF
>few|TRBJ1-5|TRBV2|TRBD1
TGTGCCAGCAAGGGGGGACAGCTCTCGGGCAATCAGCCCCAGCATTTT
CASKGGQLSGNQPQHF
>-|TRBJ2-2|TRBV6-6|TRBD1
TGTGCCAGCAGCACGACAGGGAGCTCCCCCGGGGAGCTGTTTTTT
CASSTTGSSPGELFF
>-|TRBJ1-5|TRBV30|TRBD1
TGTGCCTGGAGCAAAAAGGGGGCCAGCAATCAGCCCCAGCATTTT
CAWSKKGASNQPQHF
>-|TRBJ1-1|TRBV9|-
TGTGCCAGCAGCTTTGGGACTTCGAACACTGAAGCTTTCTTT
CASSFGTSNTEAFF
>-|TRBJ2-3|TRBV18|TRBD1
TGTGCCAGCTCACCAGAGGGGGCTCCAGATACGCAGTATTTT
CASSPEGAPDTQYF
>-|TRBJ2-2|TRBV5-1|-
TGCGCCAGCAGCTTGACGACCAGCGAGGGGGAGCTGTTTTTT
CASSLTTSEGELFF
>-|TRBJ1-2|TRBV7-2|-
TGTGCCAGCAGCGTCACGGCGGGGGTCGTCGGCTACACCTTC
CASSVTAGVVGYTF
>-|TRBJ1-5|TRBV7-9|TRBD1
TGTGCCAGCAGCTTACCGGGACAGGGCAAGCCCCAGCATTTT
CASSLPGQGKPQHF
>-|TRBJ2-5|TRBV7-8|-
TGTGCCAGCAGCTTAGTAGCTCTAGCGCAAGAGACCCAGTACTTC
CASSLVALAQETQYF
>-|TRBJ1-1|TRBV5-4|-
TGTGCCAGCAGCTTGTTCACAGGGTCCACTGAAGCTTTCTTT
CASSLFTGSTEAFF
>-|TRBJ1-6|TRBV5-4|TRBD1
TGTGCCAGCAGCGCCCCGACAGGGGTTAATTCACCCCTCCACTTT
CASSAPTGVNSPLHF
>few|TRBJ1-4|TRBV28|-
TGTGCCAGCGGGCAGGAAAAACTGTTTTTT
CASGQEKLFF
>-|TRBJ1-3|TRBV19|TRBD1
TGTGCCAGTAGGACGGACAGGGGCTCTGGAAACACCATATATTTT
CASRTDRGSGNTIYF
>-|TRBJ2-2|TRBV9|-
TGTGCCAGCAGCGTAGCTCCCTTGGGACAGAACACCGGGGAGCTGTTTTTT
CASSVAPLGQNTGELFF
>-|TRBJ2-1|TRBV27|TRBD2
TGTGCCAGCAGTTTGGAGCGGGAGTACCACAATGAGCAGTTCTTC
CASSLEREYHNEQFF
>-|TRBJ2-1|TRBV9|-
TGTGCCAGCAGCGACCGACTGGACAATGAGCAGTTCTTC
CASSDRLDNEQFF